This T cell receptor (beta chain) came from a study of blood T cell repertoires in COVID-19. TCRdb's table, derived via immunoSEQ multiplex PCR, lists solely in-frame clones and lacks some. The repertoire holds around 400,000 clones, with roughly 84% as singletons. V lost 0 bases and J lost 0; bases outside the gene matches: 5. This CDR3 contains 17 residues. Per germline, CDR1 KGHSH and CDR2 LQKENI. The sample consisted of PBMCs or T cells enriched from blood (not recorded which). The chain links TRBV18 to TRBJ2-3, with 8 bases fitting TRBD1. This receptor was identified in a woman between 18 and 30 years old who had been exposed to COVID-19. In DNA form, the CDR3 reads TGTGCCAGCTCACCACCGACAGGGGCACGAAGCACAGATACGCAGTATTTT. Amino acids: CASSPPTGARSTDTQYF.